What follows are 4 T cell receptor beta chains derived from one specimen sequenced in a study of T cell changes during pregnancy in multiple sclerosis. Profiled with immunoSEQ multiplex PCR; TCRdb holds only in-frame clones, not every one. Of roughly 39,000 clones detected, approximately 91% appear once; the ten largest clones hold 1.4% to 1.5%. Specimen: PBMCs (not recorded whether the cells were cultured). These receptors all come from a female donor with multiple sclerosis, enrolled in a pregnancy study.

This clone was detected only once. Here the CDR3 reads CASSYVPAVPYEQYF. The CDR3 DNA follows: TGTGCCAGCAGTTATGTTCCAGCGGTACCCTACGAGCAGTACTTC. This chain joins TRBV6-6 and TRBJ2-7, with a tentative D call TRBD2 (5 bases). The CDR3 loop spans 15 amino acids. Germline CDR1 and CDR2: MNHNY and SVGAGI (reference sequence). V dropped 3 bases and J dropped 2 bases, with 14 bases sitting between them.

The rearrangement joins TRBV18 to TRBJ2-1; possible D gene TRBD1, 6 bases. CDR1 is KGHSH and CDR2 is LQKENI in the germline V gene. The ends were cut back, 3 bases at V and 3 bases at J, with 15 bases in the middle. The CDR3 runs to 16 residues. The CDR3: CASSPLDRTLYNEQFF. The CDR3 DNA reads as TGTGCCAGCTCACCTCTCGACAGGACCCTCTACAATGAGCAGTTCTTC. The full variable domain, with the rest looked up from reference TRBV18 and TRBJ2-1, is NAGVMQNPRHLVRRRGQEARLRCSPMKGHSHVYWYRQLPEEGLKFMVYLQKENIIDESGMPKERFSAEFPKEGPSILRIQQVVRGDSAAYFCASSPLDRTLYNEQFFGPGTRLTVL.

The V gene is TRBV7-2, the J gene TRBJ2-7; no clear D. The CDR3 covers 13 residues. Per the germline V gene, CDR1 is SGHTA and CDR2 is FQGNSA. The germline V and J ends were trimmed by 3 bases and 3 bases, with 9 bases remaining between them. CDR3: CASSLGLFYEQYF. The CDR3 DNA reads TGTGCCAGCAGCTTGGGTCTTTTCTACGAGCAGTACTTC.

The chain couples TRBV19 to TRBJ1-4; tentatively, D is TRBD1 (5 bases). The CDR3 is 13 amino acids. CDR1 is LNHDA, CDR2 SQIVND, per germline (reference sequence). V lost 8 bases and J lost 10, with 17 bases in between. The CDR3 reads CASLFREVGKLFF. Written as DNA, the CDR3 is TGTGCCAGTCTTTTCAGGGAGGTTGGAAAACTGTTTTTT.